The clone carrying this T cell receptor gamma chain was counted between two and nine times. The data stem from a study of gamma-delta T cells after stem cell transplantation. TCRdb re-identified clones in the RT-PCR reads via CATT. The data hold some 1,700 gamma-chain clones, with 15% to 20% observed a single time. The ends lost 4 bases at V and 0 bases at J; junction bases unmatched: 6. The CDR3 loop spans 14 amino acids. Germline V gene sequence: CDR1 VINAFY, CDR2 YDVSNSKD. Sample: gamma-delta T cells. The chain couples TRGV5 to TRGJ1 or TRGJ2. This sequence was found in a human donor. It is not recorded whose cells these are; they may come from a transplant donor. As DNA, the CDR3 is TGTGCCACCTGGGATAATACGAATTATTATAAGAAACTCTTT. Amino acids: CATWDNTNYYKKLF.